What follows are 15 T cell receptor beta chains derived from one specimen sequenced in a study of blood T cell repertoires in COVID-19. Assay used: immunoSEQ multiplex PCR; TCRdb lists only in-frame clones, some missing. Counted here are around 340,000 clones, approximately 89% occurring once; the ten biggest clones make up around 3.9%. The material sequenced was peripheral blood. These receptors were obtained from a woman aged 55-69 years with COVID-19, enrolled during active disease.

The chain carries TRBV19 and TRBJ1-5; D gene uncertain. The CDR3 extends over 15 amino acids. V lost 9 bases, J lost 0 bases, and 15 bases lay in between. CDR1 and CDR2 from the germline V gene are LNHDA and SQIVND (reference sequence). The CDR3 protein is CASIQTGNSNQPQHF. In DNA form, the CDR3 reads TGTGCCAGCATACAGACGGGAAATAGCAATCAGCCCCAGCATTTT. The variable domain in full, completed from reference TRBV19 and TRBJ1-5, reads DGGITQSPKYLFRKEGQNVTLSCEQNLNHDAMYWYRQDPGQGLRLIYYSQIVNDFQKGDIAEGYSVSREKKESFPLTVTSAQKNPTAFYLCASIQTGNSNQPQHFGDGTRLSIL.

V usage is TRBV6-5 and J usage is TRBJ2-3, with 12 positions matching TRBD2. The J segment lost 4 bases and the V segment lost 1 base, leaving 3 bases of the junction unmatched. Germline V gene sequence: CDR1 MNHEY, CDR2 SVGAGI. This CDR3 has 16 amino acids. The CDR3 region is CASSYWTSGVADTQYF. As DNA, the CDR3 is TGTGCCAGCAGTTACTGGACTAGCGGGGTGGCAGATACGCAGTATTTT.

The genes are TRBV28 and TRBJ1-2, with 8 bases identical to TRBD1. Looked up from germline, CDR1 is MDHEN and CDR2 is SYDVKM. Losses at the gene ends were 4 bases for V and 2 bases for J; bases not matched to a gene: 12. The CDR3 is 17 residues long. DNA for the CDR3: TGTGCCAGCAGTTCCTCTCCTGGACAGGGTTGGAACTATGGCTACACCTTC. Protein: CASSSSPGQGWNYGYTF.

This clone was observed at least ten times. V usage is TRBV2 and J usage is TRBJ2-3, with TRBD1 matching 8 bases. There are 14 residues in the CDR3. Germline V gene data show CDR1 as SNHLY and CDR2 as FYNNEI. The V segment lost 3 bases and the J segment 6 bases; nucleotides outside the gene matches: 5. DNA for the CDR3: TGTGCCAGCAGTGAGGCAGGGGGCAAGGATACGCAGTATTTT. Translating it yields CASSEAGGKDTQYF.

A single count supports this clone. CDR3 sequence: CASSLTLPDRGDNEQFF. The CDR3 nucleotides read TGCGCCAGCAGCCTCACATTACCCGACAGGGGGGACAATGAGCAGTTCTTC. V usage is TRBV5-1 and J usage is TRBJ2-1; TRBD1 matches 9 bases. The CDR3 totals 17 residues. Germline-derived CDR1 and CDR2 are SGHRS and YFSETQ. J lost 5 bases, V lost 4 bases, and 13 bases had no gene match. Using reference TRBV5-1 and TRBJ2-1 for the parts outside the CDR3, the full variable domain is KAGVTQTPRYLIKTRGQQVTLSCSPISGHRSVSWYQQTPGQGLQFLFEYFSETQRNKGNFPGRFSGRQFSNSRSEMNVSTLELGDSALYLCASSLTLPDRGDNEQFFGPGTRLTVL.

DNA for the CDR3: TGCGCCAGCAGCCGGGACTTGGGACAGGGCATAGAAAAACTGTTTTTT. The encoded protein is CASSRDLGQGIEKLFF. This chain links TRBV4-1 with TRBJ1-4; 9 bases fit TRBD1. CDR3 size: 16 residues. CDR1 is MGHRA and CDR2 is YSYEKL in the germline V gene. V was pared by 4 bases and J by 8 bases, with 11 bases of the junction left unmatched.

The chain is built from TRBV2 and TRBJ2-3; 10 bases are a match to TRBD2. CDR1 and CDR2 from the germline V gene are SNHLY and FYNNEI. Trimming removed 6 bases from V and 9 bases from J; junction bases left unmatched: 12. The CDR3 sequence is 15 residues long. CDR3 DNA sequence: TGTGCCAGCAGGGAATTAAGCGGGGGGGCTGGCACGCAGTATTTT. It translates to CASRELSGGAGTQYF. The whole variable domain, filled in from reference TRBV2 and TRBJ2-3, reads EPEVTQTPSHQVTQMGQEVILRCVPISNHLYFYWYRQILGQKVEFLVSFYNNEISEKSEIFDDQFSVERPDGSNFTLKIRSTKLEDSAMYFCASRELSGGAGTQYFGPGTRLTVL.

The rearrangement joins TRBV5-6 to TRBJ1-2, with TRBD1 matching over 11 bases. Germline loops: CDR1 SGHDT, CDR2 YYEEEE. V dropped 0 bases and J dropped 1; count of bases not matched to a gene: 2. The CDR3 consists of 16 residues. CDR3 sequence reads: CASSLGTGGVNYGYTF. The CDR3 DNA is TGTGCCAGCAGCTTGGGGACAGGGGGCGTTAACTATGGCTACACCTTC.

This clone has at least ten counts. The chain links TRBV3-1 (or the pseudogene TRBV3-2) to TRBJ2-7, with TRBD1 identical over 8 bases. The CDR3 spans 14 residues. Trimming removed 4 bases from V and 3 bases from J; junction bases left unmatched: 5. Looked up from germline, CDR1 is LGHDT and CDR2 is YNNKEL (reference sequence). The CDR3 region has the DNA TGTGCCAGCAGCCCGGGACAGGTGGTCTACGAGCAGTACTTC. Protein: CASSPGQVVYEQYF.

V and J are TRBV6-6 and TRBJ2-1; D may be TRBD2 (5 bases). Germline CDR1 reads MNHNY; CDR2 reads SVGAGI (reference sequence). Trimming removed 6 bases from V and 0 bases from J, with 15 bases in between. CDR3 length: 16 residues. The CDR3 sequence is CASSPDWWSSYNEQFF. The DNA for the CDR3 is TGTGCCAGCAGCCCGGACTGGTGGAGCTCCTACAATGAGCAGTTCTTC.

The gene calls are TRBV27 and TRBJ1-2; maybe TRBD1 (5 bases). Germline assignment: CDR1 MNHEY and CDR2 SMNVEV (reference sequence). V was clipped by 2 bases and J by 4 bases, with 11 bases between them. This CDR3 region has 14 residues. This CDR3 is CASSLVGAGYGYTF. The CDR3 DNA reads as TGTGCCAGCAGTTTAGTAGGGGCTGGCTATGGCTACACCTTC.

This clone was observed a single time. V gene TRBV7-8 combines with J gene TRBJ1-4, with TRBD1 as a possible D gene (6 bases). Trimming stripped 3 bases from V and 12 bases from J, with 14 bases between. Germline V lookup: CDR1 SGHVS, CDR2 FQNEAQ. The CDR3 length is 13 residues. The CDR3 protein is CASSFSGVGELFF. The CDR3 DNA reads as TGTGCCAGCAGCTTTTCAGGGGTCGGGGAACTGTTTTTT.

The V gene is TRBV7-9, the J gene TRBJ1-4; D not resolved. There are 14 residues in the CDR3. The germline V and J ends were trimmed by 5 bases and 3 bases, with 10 bases remaining between them. Germline V gene data show CDR1 as SEHNR and CDR2 as FQNEAQ (reference sequence). The CDR3 DNA follows: TGTGCCAGCAGCCGTGACACCTCTAATGAAAAACTGTTTTTT. This codes for CASSRDTSNEKLFF.

This chain connects TRBV18 to TRBJ1-2, with D perhaps TRBD1 (6 bases). V was pared by 2 bases and J by 2 bases, with 12 bases between. The CDR3 covers 15 residues. Germline V lookup: CDR1 KGHSH, CDR2 LQKENI. This chain's CDR3 is CASSPAGAGNYGYTF. Written as DNA, the CDR3 is TGTGCCAGCTCACCAGCAGGGGCAGGGAACTATGGCTACACCTTC.

This clone was seen a handful of times. The rearrangement uses TRBV9 and TRBJ1-3; 8 bases agree with TRBD1. The CDR3 is made up of 15 amino acids. The junction had 6 bases not matched to a gene; V was cut back by 0 bases and J by 7 bases. The V gene's germline CDR1 is SGDLS and CDR2 YYNGEE. For the CDR3, the DNA is TGTGCCAGCAGCGTAGCCGCAGGGGGCAGGAACACCATATATTTT. This translates into CASSVAAGGRNTIYF.